The clone carrying this T cell receptor beta chain was seen at least ten times. As yet, its antigen is unknown. The data derive from a study of post-analysis software for immune sequencing data. General study findings and limits: Co-batched samples clustered tightly together by F measure. Compared against controls, patients with multiple sclerosis displayed significantly lower normalized Chao1 diversity.

The authors incorporated unique molecular identifiers into the TCR beta cDNA libraries. T cells numbering about 0.85 to 10 million yielded around 500,000 cDNA molecules. TCRdb analysed the PCR reads with MiXCR anew, one entry per CDR3 protein. The repertoire includes a few hundred thousand distinct CDR3 sequences, roughly a third of them detected once, and approximately 4.6% sits in the top ten. The TCR was taken from a girl under 18 with multiple sclerosis. The sequenced sample was blood.

The CDR3 sequence: CSARDWTGLGTNEKLFF. CDR3 in DNA: TGCAGTGCTAGAGACTGGACAGGGTTGGGAACTAATGAAAAACTGTTTTTT. The rearrangement uses TRBV20-1 and TRBJ1-4; 8 nucleotides agree with TRBD1. Trimming cost V 0 bases and J 1 base; bases outside gene matches: 7. The germline V gene encodes CDR1 DFQATT and CDR2 SNEGSKA (reference sequence). This CDR3 has 17 amino acids.